Sequencing of this T cell receptor (beta chain) was carried out in a study of shared clonotypes between healthy human individuals. Points from the study as a whole: When naive CD4 clonotypes were compared across a few donors, about 4.8% were shared. Sequencing depth was expected to influence donor clonotype sharing.

Trimming took 0 bases from V and 0 from J; bases not matched to a gene: 2. This CDR3 is 15 amino acids long. Germline lookup yields CDR1 SGHRS and CDR2 YFSETQ. The DNA input per sorted-subset replicate PCR was 150 to 200 ng, corresponding to some 27,000 T cell genomes. Sequencing was performed with immunoSEQ multiplex PCR; in TCRdb, only in-frame clones are kept and a portion is missing. The sample yields about 340,000 clones, 70% to 75% seen once. A remark on this clone: Its antigen remains unidentified.

The chain uses TRBV5-1 and TRBJ2-7; 8 bases align to TRBD2. The clonotype was recovered from a man aged 25 to 45 in good health. The sequenced sample was memory CD4+ T cells sorted from blood. Subset: CD45RA-negative fraction. CDR3 in DNA: TGCGCCAGCAGCTTGGGACTAGCGACCTCCTACGAGCAGTACTTC. It is translated as CASSLGLATSYEQYF.